By sample share, the clone carrying this T cell receptor beta chain is large. V was shortened by 0 bases and J by 3 bases, with 12 bases between the two germline ends. The V gene's germline CDR1 is SGHRS and CDR2 YFSETQ. The CDR3 totals 16 residues. The data were taken from a study of tumor-infiltrating lymphocytes in localized non-small cell lung cancer. Generated by immunoSEQ multiplex PCR, the TCRdb table keeps only in-frame clones and is missing some. The repertoire holds several thousand clones, with just under 75% as singletons. The TCR comes from a human donor with non-small cell lung cancer. The sequencing input was uninvolved lung tissue not adjacent to the tumor. The chain employs TRBV5-1 and TRBJ1-4; a weak D match, TRBD1 (5 bases). CDR3 sequence: CASSLAVGVSNEKLFF. For the CDR3, the DNA is TGCGCCAGCAGCTTGGCCGTAGGGGTCTCTAATGAAAAACTGTTTTTT.